This is a list of T cell receptor beta chains from one sample in a study of cytomegalovirus exposure and HLA in healthy donors. The repertoire was sequenced with immunoSEQ multiplex PCR; TCRdb's copy has only in-frame clones and lacks some. This table has under 150,000 clones, 73% appearing once. The specimen was PBMCs. These receptors were taken from a woman in her 40s in good health and CMV-seronegative. Both conserved end residues are part of each CDR3. Each record gives: V gene, clone size, J gene, D gene, CDR3 protein, CDR3 DNA. D genes are given only for firm matches. Clone size is stated in some rows and not others, as once, few, many or a class when expanded.

>TRBV4-1|few|TRBJ2-7|TRBD1
CASSQRTGSQDEQYF
TGCGCCAGCAGCCAACGGACAGGGTCTCAGGACGAGCAGTACTTC
>TRBV15|NA|TRBJ1-5|NA
CATSRDFGNQPQHF
TGTGCCACCAGCAGAGATTTCGGCAATCAGCCCCAGCATTTT
>TRBV5-1|NA|TRBJ2-2|TRBD1
CASSLNPPGQGFTGELFF
TGCGCCAGCAGCCTGAACCCACCGGGACAGGGGTTTACCGGGGAGCTGTTTTTT
>TRBV4-1|NA|TRBJ1-1|NA
CASSQGQEAFF
TGCGCCAGCAGCCAAGGTCAAGAAGCTTTCTTT
>TRBV2|NA|TRBJ2-3|NA
CASSQVRVASTDTQYF
TGTGCCAGCAGTCAAGTCCGGGTTGCTAGCACAGATACGCAGTATTTT
>TRBV7-3|NA|TRBJ2-5|NA
CASSLGVAATQETQYF
TGTGCCAGCAGCTTAGGGGTAGCGGCCACCCAAGAGACCCAGTACTTC
>TRBV7-2|NA|TRBJ2-2|NA
CASSDTGFNTGELFF
TGTGCCAGCAGCGACACAGGGTTTAACACCGGGGAGCTGTTTTTT
>TRBV6-5|NA|TRBJ2-2|NA
CASSYPGTGELFF
TGTGCCAGCAGTTACCCGGGAACCGGGGAGCTGTTTTTT
>TRBV5-4|NA|TRBJ1-4|NA
CASSSSTRGTNEKLFF
TGTGCCAGCAGCTCGTCGACCCGGGGAACTAATGAAAAACTGTTTTTT
>TRBV28|NA|TRBJ2-5|NA
CASSLGGGTQETQYF
TGTGCCAGCAGTTTGGGAGGAGGGACGCAAGAGACCCAGTACTTC
>TRBV5-1|once|TRBJ2-4|NA
CASSLSGENIQYF
TGCGCCAGCAGCTTATCAGGGGAAAACATTCAGTACTTC
>TRBV2|NA|TRBJ1-3|NA
CASSELGWAAGNTIYF
TGTGCCAGCAGTGAACTCGGATGGGCAGCTGGAAACACCATATATTTT
>TRBV4-1|NA|TRBJ1-5|TRBD1
CASSQENFRGHQPQHF
TGCGCCAGCAGCCAAGAGAATTTTAGGGGGCATCAGCCCCAGCATTTT
>TRBV4-1|NA|TRBJ2-2|TRBD2
CASSTLAGGMGGELFF
TGCGCCAGCAGCACCCTAGCGGGGGGAATGGGCGGGGAGCTGTTTTTT
>TRBV11-2|NA|TRBJ2-6|TRBD1
CASSLWTGPGANVLTF
TGTGCCAGCAGCTTATGGACAGGACCTGGGGCCAACGTCCTGACTTTC
>TRBV4-1|NA|TRBJ1-4|NA
CASSQFKGSPTNEKLFF
TGCGCCAGCAGCCAATTTAAGGGGTCGCCAACTAATGAAAAACTGTTTTTT
>TRBV5-6|NA|TRBJ2-5|TRBD2
CASSRGLVEETQYF
TGTGCCAGCAGCCGGGGACTAGTCGAAGAGACCCAGTACTTC
>TRBV7-2|NA|TRBJ1-4|NA
CASSFTGDNEKLFF
TGTGCCAGCAGCTTTACGGGGGACAATGAAAAACTGTTTTTT
>TRBV21-1|NA|TRBJ1-6|NA
CAAFDGSSYNSPLHF
TGTGCCGCTTTCGACGGGAGCTCCTATAATTCACCCCTCCACTTT
>TRBV7-2|NA|TRBJ2-1|TRBD2
CASSSTPQGGSEQFF
TGTGCCAGCAGCTCGACTCCTCAGGGAGGGAGTGAGCAGTTCTTC
>TRBV5-5|NA|TRBJ2-1|TRBD2
CASSLEGLASNEQFF
TGTGCCAGCAGCTTAGAGGGACTAGCAAGCAATGAGCAGTTCTTC
>TRBV4-1|few|TRBJ1-6|TRBD1
CASSFNRGNSPLHF
TGCGCCAGCAGCTTTAACAGGGGAAATTCACCCCTCCACTTT
>TRBV4-1|NA|TRBJ2-5|TRBD2
CASSQVGLAGVKETQYF
TGCGCCAGCAGCCAAGTTGGACTAGCGGGGGTTAAAGAGACCCAGTACTTC
>TRBV19|once|TRBJ1-5|TRBD1
CASSIGTASNQPQHF
TGTGCCAGTAGTATTGGGACAGCAAGCAATCAGCCCCAGCATTTT
>TRBV7-3|NA|TRBJ2-3|NA
CASSLVRGVDTQYF
TGTGCCAGCAGCTTAGTCAGGGGGGTTGATACGCAGTATTTT
>TRBV19|NA|TRBJ1-4|NA
CASSWRDSTNEKLFF
TGTGCCAGTAGTTGGCGGGATTCAACTAATGAAAAACTGTTTTTT
>TRBV5-1|few|TRBJ1-2|TRBD1
CASSQGQENYGYTF
TGCGCCAGCAGCCAGGGACAGGAGAACTATGGCTACACCTTC
>TRBV18|NA|TRBJ2-2|NA
CASSPPSFGGELFF
TGTGCCAGCTCACCACCGAGTTTCGGCGGGGAGCTGTTTTTT
>TRBV19|NA|TRBJ1-1|TRBD1
CASSMGQGVRNTEAFF
TGTGCCAGTAGTATGGGACAGGGCGTGAGGAACACTGAAGCTTTCTTT
>TRBV5-8|NA|TRBJ2-1|NA
CASSIGPEHYNEQFF
TGTGCCAGCAGCATTGGTCCGGAGCATTACAATGAGCAGTTCTTC
>TRBV5-1|NA|TRBJ2-5|TRBD2
CASSSGLAGGIGETQYF
TGCGCCAGCAGCTCGGGACTAGCGGGGGGGATCGGGGAGACCCAGTACTTC
>TRBV5-6|NA|TRBJ1-4|NA
CASSLVGSLNEKLFF
TGTGCCAGCAGCTTGGTTGGGAGTCTAAATGAAAAACTGTTTTTT
>TRBV27|few|TRBJ1-2|NA
CASSKGQMPNYGYTF
TGTGCCAGCAGTAAAGGACAGATGCCTAACTATGGCTACACCTTC
>TRBV6-6|NA|TRBJ1-1|TRBD1
CASRNEPQGGYTEAFF
TGTGCCAGCAGAAACGAGCCACAGGGGGGATACACTGAAGCTTTCTTT
>TRBV10-3|NA|TRBJ2-5|NA
CAIKQSQQETQYF
TGTGCCATCAAACAAAGTCAGCAAGAGACCCAGTACTTC
>TRBV19|NA|TRBJ1-2|NA
CASSMWFGQTNYGYTF
TGTGCCAGTAGTATGTGGTTTGGGCAGACTAACTATGGCTACACCTTC
>TRBV5-6|few|TRBJ1-1|NA
CASSDDRYLTEAFF
TGTGCCAGCAGCGATGACAGGTACCTCACTGAAGCTTTCTTT
>TRBV6-6|NA|TRBJ1-6|TRBD1
CASLGQGDSPLHF
TGTGCCAGCTTAGGACAGGGGGATTCACCCCTCCACTTT
>TRBV10-3|NA|TRBJ1-5|TRBD1
CAIRATGDSNQPQHF
TGTGCCATCAGAGCGACAGGGGATAGCAATCAGCCCCAGCATTTT
>TRBV6-5|few|TRBJ1-2|TRBD1
CASRRTGSTNYGYTF
TGTGCCAGCAGGCGGACAGGGTCCACTAACTATGGCTACACCTTC
>TRBV2|NA|TRBJ2-3|NA
CASNRPPGVSTDTQYF
TGTGCCAGCAACCGGCCCCCCGGGGTTAGCACAGATACGCAGTATTTT